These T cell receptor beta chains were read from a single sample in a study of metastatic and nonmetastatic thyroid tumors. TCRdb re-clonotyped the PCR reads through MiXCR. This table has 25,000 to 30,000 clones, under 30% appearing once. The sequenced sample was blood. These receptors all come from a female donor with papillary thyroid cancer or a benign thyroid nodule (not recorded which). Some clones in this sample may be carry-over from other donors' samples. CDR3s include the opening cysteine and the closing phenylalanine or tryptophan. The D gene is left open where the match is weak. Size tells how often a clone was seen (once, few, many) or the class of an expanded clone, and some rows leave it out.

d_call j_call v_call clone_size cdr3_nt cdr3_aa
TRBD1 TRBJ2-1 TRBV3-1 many TGTGCCAGCAGCCGGGGGACAGGGGTGGTGAATGAGCAGTTCTTC CASSRGTGVVNEQFF
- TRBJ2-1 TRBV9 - TGTGCCAGCAGCGTAGCGGGAGTTCACAATGAGCAGTTCTTC CASSVAGVHNEQFF
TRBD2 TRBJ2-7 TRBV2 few TGTGCCAGCAGTGAAAGCGGGGGGGCCGAGTACGAGCAGTACTTC CASSESGGAEYEQYF
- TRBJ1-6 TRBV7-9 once TGTGCCAGCAGCTCGAACGTACTAGGAGGCCAACCCCTCCACTTT CASSSNVLGGQPLHF
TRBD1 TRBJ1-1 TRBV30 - TGTGCCTGGACGACAGGGGTGCTGAACACTGAAGCTTTCTTT CAWTTGVLNTEAFF
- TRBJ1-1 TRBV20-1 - TGCAGTGCTAGGAGACTCGGACGGATGAACACTGAAGCTTTCTTT CSARRLGRMNTEAFF
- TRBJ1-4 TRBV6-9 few TGTGCCAGCAGGTTAAAAGGGGGGTCTGAAAAACTGTTTTTT CASRLKGGSEKLFF
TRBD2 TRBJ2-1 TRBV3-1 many TGTGCCAGCAGCCCCTATTCTAGCGGGACCTACAATGAGCAGTTCTTC CASSPYSSGTYNEQFF
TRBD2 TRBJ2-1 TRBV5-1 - TGCGCCAGCAGCTTTACCAGGACGGGGGGGCCTGGTGAGCAGTTCTTC CASSFTRTGGPGEQFF
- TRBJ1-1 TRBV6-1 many TGTGCCAGCAGGCACTTGACCAGATATTGGGAAGCTTTCTTT CASRHLTRYWEAFF
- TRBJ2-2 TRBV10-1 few TGTGCCAGCAGAGAGACCGCGGTCACCGGGGAGCTGTTTTTT CASRETAVTGELFF
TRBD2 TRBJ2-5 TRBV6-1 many TGTGCCAGCAGATTAGCGGGAGAGGGTGTAGAGACCCAGTACTTC CASRLAGEGVETQYF
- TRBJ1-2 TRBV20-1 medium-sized TGCAGTGCGGTTGGGGGAGGGCTCTATGGCTACACCTTC CSAVGGGLYGYTF
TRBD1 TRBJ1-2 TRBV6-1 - TGTGCCAGCAGGGCCACAGGGGTGGGAAACTATGGCTACACCTTC CASRATGVGNYGYTF
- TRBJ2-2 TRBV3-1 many TGTGCCAGCACCTCATACACCGGGGAGCTGTTTTTT CASTSYTGELFF
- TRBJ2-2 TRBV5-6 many TGTGCCAGCAGCTTCTCTATGACCGGGGAGCTGTTTTTT CASSFSMTGELFF
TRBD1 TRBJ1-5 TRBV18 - TGTGCCAGCTCACGGGGACAGGGGGCCGATCAGCCCCAGCATTTT CASSRGQGADQPQHF
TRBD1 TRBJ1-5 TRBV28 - TGTGCCAGCAGCGACAGGGGCGGCGGTTATCAGCCCCAGCATTTT CASSDRGGGYQPQHF
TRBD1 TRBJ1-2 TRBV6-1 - TGTGCCAGCGGCCGATCTACAGGGGGCGCGAGAGGCTACACCTTC CASGRSTGGARGYTF
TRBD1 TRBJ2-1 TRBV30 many TGTGCCTGGAGTGGGAAGGACAGGGGGCGGGACAATGAGCAGTTCTTC CAWSGKDRGRDNEQFF
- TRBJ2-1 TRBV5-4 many TGTGCCAGCAGCTTGGCCGGCCTTAGCTCCTACAATGAGCAGTTCTTC CASSLAGLSSYNEQFF
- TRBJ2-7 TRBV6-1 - TGTGCCAGCAGTGAAGGGACATGGTGGTACTTC CASSEGTWWYF
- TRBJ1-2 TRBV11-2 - TGTGCCAGCAGCGTGGACGGGACACCCCTTGGCTACACCTTC CASSVDGTPLGYTF
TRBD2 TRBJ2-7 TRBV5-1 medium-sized TGCGCCAGCAGCTTGGTAGTTTCCCTAGCGGGAGATATAAACGAGCAGTACTTC CASSLVVSLAGDINEQYF
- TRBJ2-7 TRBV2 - TGTGCCAGCATCCCCGGGGAGGCGGGCGTGGTCGAGCAGTACTTC CASIPGEAGVVEQYF
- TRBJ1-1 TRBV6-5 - TGTGCCAGCAGTTACTCGTCTGGAAGTTCGAAGAACACTGAAGCTTTCTTT CASSYSSGSSKNTEAFF
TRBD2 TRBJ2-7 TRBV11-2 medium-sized TGTGCCAGCAGCTTAGCGGGAGGGTTCCACGAGCAGTACTTC CASSLAGGFHEQYF
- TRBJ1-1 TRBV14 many TGTGCCAGCAGCCATGCAGGGATTGAAGCTTTCTTT CASSHAGIEAFF
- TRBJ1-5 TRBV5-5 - TGTACCAGCAGCCGGACTTCCAATAGCAATCAGCCCCAGCATTTT CTSSRTSNSNQPQHF
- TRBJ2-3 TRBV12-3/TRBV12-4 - TGTGCCAGCAGTTTGGGCAGTGTAGATACGCAGTATTTT CASSLGSVDTQYF
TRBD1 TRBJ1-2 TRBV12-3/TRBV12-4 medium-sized TGTGCCAGCAGTCCAGGGGGCGCAGACTATGGCTACACCTTC CASSPGGADYGYTF
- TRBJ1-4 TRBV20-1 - TGCAGTGCTGGGGGCCAGGGTAGGGTTAGTGAAAAACTGTTTTTT CSAGGQGRVSEKLFF
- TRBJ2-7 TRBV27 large TGTGCCAGCAGCCGAGGGCTAGCTTCCGAGCAGTACTTC CASSRGLASEQYF
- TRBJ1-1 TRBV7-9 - TGTGCCAGCAGCCCCACAGAGAACACTGAAGCTTTCTTT CASSPTENTEAFF
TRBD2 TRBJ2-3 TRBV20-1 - TGCAGTGCTCGGGGGACTAGCGGTACAGATACGCAGTATTTT CSARGTSGTDTQYF